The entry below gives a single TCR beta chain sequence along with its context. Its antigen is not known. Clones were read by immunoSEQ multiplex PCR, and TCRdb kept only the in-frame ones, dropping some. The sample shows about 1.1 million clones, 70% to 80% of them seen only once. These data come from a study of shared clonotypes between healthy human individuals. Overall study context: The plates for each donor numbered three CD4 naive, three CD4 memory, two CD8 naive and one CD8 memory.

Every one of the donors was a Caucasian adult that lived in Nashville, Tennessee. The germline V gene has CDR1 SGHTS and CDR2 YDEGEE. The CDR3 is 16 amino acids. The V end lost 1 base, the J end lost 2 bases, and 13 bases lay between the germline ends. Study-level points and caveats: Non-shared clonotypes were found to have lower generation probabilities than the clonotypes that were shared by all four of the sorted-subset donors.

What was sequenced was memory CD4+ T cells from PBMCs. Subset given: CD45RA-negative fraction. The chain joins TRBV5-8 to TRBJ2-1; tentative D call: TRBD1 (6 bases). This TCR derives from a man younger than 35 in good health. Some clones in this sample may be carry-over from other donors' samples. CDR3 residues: CASSLRGHQTYNEQFF. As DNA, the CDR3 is TGTGCCAGCAGCTTGAGGGGACACCAAACCTACAATGAGCAGTTCTTC.